This section outlines one T cell receptor beta chain sequence together with its context. Its antigen remains unidentified. Documented treatment: some 20 received Ad26.COV2.S at low or high dose, single or two shots; 5 received placebo; per-sample allocation not given. Sampling took place 63 days after the first vaccine or placebo injection. The data derive from a study of Ad26.COV2.S vaccination and SARS-CoV-2 variants. For the study at large: It was the COV1001 Ad26.COV2.S trial arm that included the donor. Each vaccinee took Ad26.COV2.S intramuscularly, once or twice 56 days apart. Study-level points and caveats: Higher spike-specific TCR breadth was found in vaccine recipients than in placebo recipients. Vaccine and placebo recipients had similar non-spike TCR breadth.

TCRdb's table, derived via immunoSEQ multiplex PCR, lists solely in-frame clones and lacks some. Of about 220,000 clones detected, more than 75% appear once; the ten largest clones hold about 10%. The CDR3 totals 14 residues. V lost 3 bases and J lost 5; bases outside the gene matches: 4. The germline gives CDR1 MDHEN, CDR2 SYDVKM. The chain links TRBV28 to TRBJ1-1; 9 nucleotides match TRBD1. This clonotype was sampled from a person aged 18-60 years who received the Ad26.COV2.S COVID-19 vaccine or a placebo. Specimen: peripheral blood, collected in a trial of Ad26.COV2.S vaccine versus placebo. The CDR3 sequence is CASSFRGQGTEAFF. For the CDR3, the DNA is TGTGCCAGCAGTTTTAGGGGACAGGGAACTGAAGCTTTCTTT.